One and the same sample provided the 28 T cell receptor beta chains below, sequenced in a study of shared clonotypes between healthy human individuals. Produced via immunoSEQ multiplex PCR; TCRdb's table is partial and in-frame only. This table has 950,000 to 1,300,000 clones, around 75% appearing once. The sequencing sample was made of memory CD4+ T cells sorted from blood. Stated subset: CD45RA-negative fraction. These receptor sequences come from a man between 18 and 29 years old in good health.

The chain couples TRBV18 to TRBJ2-2; 8 nucleotides line up with TRBD1. The germline CDR1 and CDR2 sequences are KGHSH and LQKENI. V shed 3 bases, J shed 4 bases, and the junction held 1 base outside the gene matches. The CDR3 extends over 14 amino acids. DNA for the CDR3: TGTGCCAGCTCACCGGGACAGGCCACCGGGGAGCTGTTTTTT. Amino acid sequence: CASSPGQATGELFF.

The V gene is TRBV5-1, the J gene TRBJ2-4; either TRBD1 or TRBD2 may fit D (5 bases each). The CDR3 length is 16 residues. The V gene's germline CDR1 is SGHRS and CDR2 YFSETQ. Trimming cost V 1 base and J 1 base, with 12 bases left between them. CDR3: CASSLYGGPAKNIQYF. The CDR3, as DNA: TGCGCCAGCAGCTTGTATGGGGGTCCGGCCAAAAACATTCAGTACTTC.

J is TRBJ2-5 and V is TRBV29-1; D unclear. Germline CDR1 and CDR2: SQVTM and ANQGSEA. The CDR3 has 13 amino acids. Trimming cost V 6 bases and J 5 bases, with 16 bases left between them. For the CDR3, the DNA is TGCAGCGTCGAGAGTTGGTCGCGGGAGACCCAGTACTTC. Translation gives CSVESWSRETQYF.

The gene calls are TRBV11-3 and TRBJ2-5, with D tentatively TRBD1 or TRBD2 (5 bases each). The germline V and J ends were trimmed by 4 bases and 5 bases, with 17 bases remaining between them. Looked up from germline, CDR1 is SGHNT and CDR2 is YENEEA. There are 15 residues in the CDR3. This CDR3 is CASSSGTVGMETQYF. CDR3 nucleotides: TGTGCCAGCAGCTCAGGGACGGTGGGCATGGAGACCCAGTACTTC. The full variable domain, in which reference TRBV11-3 and TRBJ2-5 provide the parts outside the CDR3, is EAGVVQSPRYKIIEKKQPVAFWCNPISGHNTLYWYLQNLGQGPELLIRYENEEAVDDSQLPKDRFSAERLKGVDSTLKIQPAELGDSAVYLCASSSGTVGMETQYFGPGTRLLVL.

The chain links TRBV28 to TRBJ1-6; 7 positions agree with TRBD1. Germline V gives CDR1 MDHEN, CDR2 SYDVKM. This CDR3 is built from 17 residues. The J segment lost 0 bases and the V segment lost 5 bases, leaving 7 bases of the junction unmatched. The CDR3 sequence: CASSRRQGSSYNSPLHF. The CDR3 DNA reads TGTGCCAGCAGTCGAAGACAGGGAAGCTCCTATAATTCACCCCTCCACTTT.

Concerning this clone: This same CDR3 is encoded by further DNA sequences in the sample. The rearrangement links TRBV5-1 to TRBJ1-4, with D maybe TRBD1 (5 bases). CDR1 and CDR2 (germline): SGHRS, YFSETQ. V dropped 0 bases and J dropped 3 bases, with 9 bases sitting between them. The CDR3 contains 15 residues. CDR3 sequence (DNA): TGCGCCAGCAGCTTGGAAGGGGCAGCTAATGAAAAACTGTTTTTT. Its translation: CASSLEGAANEKLFF.

V is TRBV5-1 and J is TRBJ2-1, with 9 positions matching TRBD1. CDR3 length equals 16 residues. V shed 4 bases, J shed 3 bases, and the junction held 8 bases outside the gene matches. The germline V gene encodes CDR1 SGHRS and CDR2 YFSETQ. CDR3 nucleotides: TGCGCCAGCAGCCCGGCGGACAGGGGCATCTACAATGAGCAGTTCTTC. Protein: CASSPADRGIYNEQFF. Filled out from reference TRBV5-1 and TRBJ2-1, the complete variable domain reads KAGVTQTPRYLIKTRGQQVTLSCSPISGHRSVSWYQQTPGQGLQFLFEYFSETQRNKGNFPGRFSGRQFSNSRSEMNVSTLELGDSALYLCASSPADRGIYNEQFFGPGTRLTVL.

As to this clone: A clone one base away is much larger, so this may be a read error. Other DNA sequences in the sample encode the same CDR3. The rearrangement uses TRBV7-2 and TRBJ1-5; unclear D gene. The CDR3 runs 12 residues. V was cut by 1 base and J by 6 bases, with 4 bases left in between. Per germline, CDR1 SGHTA and CDR2 FQGNSA. CDR3 DNA sequence: TGTGCCAGCAGCTTAGATGGTCAGCCCCAGCATTTT. Amino acids: CASSLDGQPQHF.

The chain joins TRBV19 to TRBJ1-5; 9 nucleotides align to TRBD1. The CDR3 is 17 amino acids. V was pared by 5 bases and J by 1 base, with 9 bases of the junction left unmatched. Germline CDR1 and CDR2: LNHDA and SQIVND (reference sequence). CDR3 DNA sequence: TGTGCCAGTAGTTCGGGACAGGGATTGCGGAGCAATCAGCCCCAGCATTTT. Translated: CASSSGQGLRSNQPQHF.

Turning to this clone: Other DNA variants within this sample encode the same CDR3. J is TRBJ2-3 and V is TRBV30; D gene ambiguous. Germline values: CDR1 GTSNPN, CDR2 SVGIG (reference sequence). V lost 0 bases and J 5 bases, leaving 3 bases between the germline ends. The CDR3 covers 11 residues. The CDR3 region has the DNA TGTGCCTGGAGTGTGGGAGATACGCAGTATTTT. Translating gives CAWSVGDTQYF.

A remark on this clone: Additional DNA sequences in this sample encode the identical CDR3. The chain is built from TRBV6-5 and TRBJ1-2, with TRBD1 identical over 9 bases. Trimming cost V 6 bases and J 5 bases; bases outside gene matches: 1. This CDR3 region has 12 residues. In germline, CDR1 is MNHEY, CDR2 SVGAGI. The CDR3 bases are TGTGCCAGCAGGGGACAGGGATATGGCTACACCTTC. Its protein product is CASRGQGYGYTF.

In the case of this clone: One base away lies a much larger clone, so this may be a sequencing read error. Other DNA variants within this sample encode the same CDR3. The J gene is TRBJ2-5, the V gene TRBV19; D may be TRBD1 or TRBD2 (6 bases each). Germline V gene sequence: CDR1 LNHDA, CDR2 SQIVND (reference sequence). The CDR3 is 13 amino acids. V was trimmed by 5 bases and J by 4 bases, leaving 11 bases between them. The CDR3 region is CASSRGPGETQYF. CDR3 sequence (DNA): TGTGCCAGTAGTCGGGGGCCGGGAGAGACCCAGTACTTC.

This chain uses TRBV4-1 with TRBJ1-5; D is possibly TRBD1 (5 bases). Germline V gene sequence: CDR1 MGHRA, CDR2 YSYEKL. V lost 1 base to trimming and J lost 5 bases, with 15 bases between them. CDR3 length equals 16 residues. The CDR3 is CASSQVRSRVDQPQHF. The DNA for the CDR3 is TGCGCCAGCAGCCAAGTAAGGAGCAGGGTGGATCAGCCCCAGCATTTT.

This clone was picked up a small number of times. The J gene is TRBJ1-1, the V gene TRBV30, with 8 bases identical to TRBD1. The V gene's germline CDR1 is GTSNPN and CDR2 SVGIG (reference sequence). This CDR3 has 14 amino acids. The ends lost 2 bases at V and 1 base at J; junction bases unmatched: 3. The CDR3 protein is CAWSQTGGNTEAFF. CDR3 nucleotides: TGTGCCTGGAGTCAAACAGGGGGGAACACTGAAGCTTTCTTT.

The rearrangement joins TRBV19 to TRBJ2-7; TRBD1 is a possible D gene (6 bases). The CDR3 loop spans 15 amino acids. CDR1 is LNHDA and CDR2 is SQIVND in the germline V gene (reference sequence). V lost 6 bases and J lost 4, with 19 bases in between. CDR3 sequence (DNA): TGTGCCAGTAGGAAGGGCAGGGGAGTCGATTACGAGCAGTACTTC. It translates to CASRKGRGVDYEQYF. Variable domain in full (rest from reference TRBV19 and TRBJ2-7): DGGITQSPKYLFRKEGQNVTLSCEQNLNHDAMYWYRQDPGQGLRLIYYSQIVNDFQKGDIAEGYSVSREKKESFPLTVTSAQKNPTAFYLCASRKGRGVDYEQYFGPGTRLTVT.

To note about this clone: The same CDR3 is also encoded by other DNA sequences in this sample. The rearrangement uses TRBV5-6 and TRBJ2-7, with 8 bases that match TRBD1. The CDR3 is 14 amino acids. V lost 0 bases and J lost 4; bases outside the gene matches: 3. The germline gives CDR1 SGHDT, CDR2 YYEEEE. CDR3 sequence: CASSLDRGSYEQYF. Written as DNA, the CDR3 is TGTGCCAGCAGCTTGGACAGGGGGTCGTACGAGCAGTACTTC.

The gene calls are TRBV11-2 and TRBJ1-2; possible D gene TRBD1, 5 bases. The CDR3 runs 15 residues. The germline CDR1 and CDR2 sequences are SGHAT and FQNNGV. V lost 6 bases and J 6 bases, leaving 20 bases between the germline ends. The CDR3 DNA reads TGTGCCAGCAGAAAATTGGGTGACAGCGGCCATGGCTACACCTTC. This codes for CASRKLGDSGHGYTF.

V and J are TRBV5-1 and TRBJ2-2; TRBD1 matches 10 bases. The germline V gene has CDR1 SGHRS and CDR2 YFSETQ. The CDR3 is made up of 15 amino acids. Trimming removed 5 bases from V and 3 bases from J; junction bases left unmatched: 4. CDR3 residues: CASSKTGGDTGELFF. As DNA, the CDR3 is TGCGCCAGCAGTAAGACAGGGGGCGACACCGGGGAGCTGTTTTTT.

This clone was counted only a few times. This chain connects TRBV7-3 to TRBJ2-2, with 8 bases that match TRBD1. The CDR3 has 15 residues. Germline CDR1 reads SGHTA; CDR2 reads FQGTGA. J lost 1 base, V lost 5 bases, and 3 bases had no gene match. The CDR3: CASSIGTGNTGELFF. The CDR3 bases are TGTGCCAGCAGCATCGGGACAGGGAACACCGGGGAGCTGTTTTTT.

The chain is built from TRBV6-5 and TRBJ1-5, with unresolved D. Trimming pared 5 bases from V and 2 bases from J, leaving 10 bases between. Germline V gene lookup returns CDR1 MNHEY and CDR2 SVGAGI. The CDR3 is 14 residues long. The CDR3 reads CASSDVTGNQPQHF. Written as DNA, the CDR3 is TGTGCCAGCAGTGACGTTACGGGCAATCAGCCCCAGCATTTT.

V and J are TRBV7-9 and TRBJ2-7; 7 nucleotides line up with TRBD2. Germline V gene data show CDR1 as SEHNR and CDR2 as FQNEAQ (reference sequence). V dropped 5 bases and J dropped 6; count of bases not matched to a gene: 10. This CDR3 comprises 14 residues. The CDR3 region is CASSTSTGGLEQYF. In DNA, the CDR3 is TGTGCCAGCAGCACTTCTACGGGAGGCCTCGAGCAGTACTTC. Combining the CDR3 with reference TRBV7-9 and TRBJ2-7 gives the whole variable domain DTGVSQNPRHKITKRGQNVTFRCDPISEHNRLYWYRQTLGQGPEFLTYFQNEAQLEKSRLLSDRFSAERPKGSFSTLEIQRTEQGDSAMYLCASSTSTGGLEQYFGPGTRLTVT.

J is TRBJ2-6 and V is TRBV11-3, with no clear D. Trimming removed 5 bases from V and 5 bases from J, with 19 bases in between. CDR1 SGHNT and CDR2 YENEEA come from the germline V gene. CDR3 length equals 17 residues. The CDR3 spells CASSSYDRQSRANVLTF. Written as DNA, the CDR3 is TGTGCCAGCAGCAGCTACGATCGACAAAGTCGGGCCAACGTCCTGACTTTC.

The genes are TRBV30 and TRBJ1-6; D might be TRBD1 (5 bases). The CDR3 totals 17 residues. V lost 1 base, J lost 9 bases, and 22 bases lay in between. Germline V lookup: CDR1 GTSNPN, CDR2 SVGIG (reference sequence). The CDR3 spells CAWSGYTGGSRISPLHF. The CDR3 DNA sequence: TGTGCCTGGAGTGGTTATACGGGGGGGAGTAGGATTTCACCCCTCCACTTT.

This clone appeared a single time. The chain combines TRBV11-2 with TRBJ2-2; D might be TRBD1 (6 bases). The V end lost 5 bases, the J end lost 5 bases, and 12 bases lay between the germline ends. Germline CDR1 reads SGHAT; CDR2 reads FQNNGV. This CDR3 contains 14 residues. CDR3 DNA: TGTGCCAGCAGCATAACAGGGATGACCGGGGAGCTGTTTTTT. Translating it yields CASSITGMTGELFF.

The chain links TRBV23-1 to TRBJ1-3; no clear D. TRBV23-1 is an ORF for which the function is uncertain. V was trimmed by 2 bases and J by 3 bases, leaving 14 bases between them. The CDR3 has 16 amino acids. The chain's CDR3 is CASSQSGQEIGNTIYF. CDR3 DNA: TGCGCCAGCAGTCAAAGTGGTCAGGAGATTGGAAACACCATATATTTT.

There are a few counts of this clone. The rearrangement links TRBV7-9 to TRBJ2-2; maybe TRBD1 (5 bases). The length of the CDR3 is 16 residues. V was cut by 5 bases and J by 4 bases, with 17 bases left in between. Germline loops: CDR1 SEHNR, CDR2 FQNEAQ (reference sequence). CDR3 bases: TGTGCCAGCAGCACCCGGACACCCCGAGGCACCGGGGAGCTGTTTTTT. Protein: CASSTRTPRGTGELFF.

This chain connects TRBV5-1 to TRBJ2-5; D not certain. The germline gives CDR1 SGHRS, CDR2 YFSETQ. This CDR3 has 11 residues. V was trimmed by 4 bases and J by 5 bases, leaving 6 bases between them. CDR3: CASSIGETQYF. The CDR3 DNA follows: TGCGCCAGCAGCATTGGGGAGACCCAGTACTTC. Full variable domain (rest looked up from reference TRBV5-1 and TRBJ2-5): KAGVTQTPRYLIKTRGQQVTLSCSPISGHRSVSWYQQTPGQGLQFLFEYFSETQRNKGNFPGRFSGRQFSNSRSEMNVSTLELGDSALYLCASSIGETQYFGPGTRLLVL.

The gene calls are TRBV6-1 and TRBJ1-5; no reliable D call. Trimming stripped 2 bases from V and 4 bases from J, with 12 bases between. The CDR3 consists of 15 residues. Germline V gene sequence: CDR1 MNHNS, CDR2 SASEGT. CDR3 protein: CASSEHPRGNQPQHF. As DNA, the CDR3 is TGTGCCAGCAGTGAACACCCGCGGGGTAATCAGCCCCAGCATTTT.